The clone carrying this TCR beta chain was picked up many times. Unique molecular identifiers were attached to individual cDNA molecules. Using its own MiXCR run on the 5' RACE reads, TCRdb lists one record per CDR3 protein. The repertoire consists of tens of thousands of distinct CDR3 sequences, with approximately 10% occurring once and the leading ten covering around 3.7%. This entry belongs to a study of early T cells in non-severe SARS-CoV-2 infection. Across the whole study: The input, bulk RNA from unsorted whole blood, was sequenced, and chains were unpaired.

The CDR3 is 18 amino acids. V was clipped by 7 bases and J by 7 bases; unmatched bases: 20. The receptor's source is an adult who was a healthcare worker with PCR-confirmed SARS-CoV-2 infection or an uninfected control (not recorded which). Sequencing was performed on whole blood, taken at baseline. This chain uses TRBV12-3 or TRBV12-4 with TRBJ2-7; the match to TRBD2 covers 12 bases. CDR3 in amino acids: CASTPGRHGLAGPREQYF. CDR3 nucleotide sequence: TGTGCCAGCACCCCGGGTAGACACGGACTAGCGGGGCCCCGGGAGCAGTACTTC.